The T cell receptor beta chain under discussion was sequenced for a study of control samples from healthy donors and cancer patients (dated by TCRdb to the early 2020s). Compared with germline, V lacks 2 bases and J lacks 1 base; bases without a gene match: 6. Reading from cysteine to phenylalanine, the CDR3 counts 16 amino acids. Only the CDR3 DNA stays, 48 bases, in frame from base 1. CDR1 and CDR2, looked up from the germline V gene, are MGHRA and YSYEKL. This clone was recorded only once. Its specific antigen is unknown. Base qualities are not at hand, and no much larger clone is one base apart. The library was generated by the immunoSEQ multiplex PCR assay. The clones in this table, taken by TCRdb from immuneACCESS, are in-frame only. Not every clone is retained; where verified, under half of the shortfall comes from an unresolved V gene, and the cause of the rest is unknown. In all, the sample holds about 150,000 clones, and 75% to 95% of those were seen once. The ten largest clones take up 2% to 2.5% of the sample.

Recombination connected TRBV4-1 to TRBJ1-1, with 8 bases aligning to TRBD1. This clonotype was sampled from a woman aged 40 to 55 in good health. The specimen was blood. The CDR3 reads CASSQPLDRANTEAFF. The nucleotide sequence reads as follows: TGCGCCAGCAGCCAACCCCTGGACAGGGCGAACACTGAAGCTTTCTTT.